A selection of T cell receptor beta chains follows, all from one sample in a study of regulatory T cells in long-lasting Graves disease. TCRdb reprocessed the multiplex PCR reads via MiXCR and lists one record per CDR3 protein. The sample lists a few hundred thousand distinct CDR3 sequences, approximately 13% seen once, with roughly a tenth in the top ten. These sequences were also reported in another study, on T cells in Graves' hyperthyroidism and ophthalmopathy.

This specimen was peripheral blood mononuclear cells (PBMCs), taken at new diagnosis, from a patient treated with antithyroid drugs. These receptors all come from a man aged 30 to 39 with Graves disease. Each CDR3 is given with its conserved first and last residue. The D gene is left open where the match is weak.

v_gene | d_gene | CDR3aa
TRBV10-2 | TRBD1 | CASSDGDRNTGELFF
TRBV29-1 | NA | CSVESGNEQFF
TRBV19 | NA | CASSRQVNTEAFF
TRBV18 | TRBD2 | CASSAAGTTNNEQFF
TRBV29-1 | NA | CTSQAESYGYTF
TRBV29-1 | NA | CSFGGDTEAFF
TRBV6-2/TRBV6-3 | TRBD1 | CASSEVGQGAEGYTF
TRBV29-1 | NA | CSVDDFGYGYTF
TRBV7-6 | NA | CASSLETENEQFF
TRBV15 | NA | CATSRDHRGSTDTQYF
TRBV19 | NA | CASGEEFPGEQYF
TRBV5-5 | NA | CASSLGNQGETQYF
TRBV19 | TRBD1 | CASTKGDRGPGDTEAFF
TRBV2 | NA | CASEGPTGYGYTF
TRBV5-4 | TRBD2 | CASSSPGSAGGTGELFF
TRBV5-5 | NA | CASSQYAPRETLYNEQFF
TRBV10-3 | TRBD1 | CATHEDRGYDATQYF
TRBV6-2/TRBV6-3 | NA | CASSTGTAKGEQYF
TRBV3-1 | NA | CASSHGGLTSEQFF
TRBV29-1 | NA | CSVDRGGMGGSGYTF
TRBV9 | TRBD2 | CASTLTSGITDTQYF
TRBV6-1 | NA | CASSERGRAGNTIYF
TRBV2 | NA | CASSPGEYTGELFF
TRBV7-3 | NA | CASSLGLALEQFF
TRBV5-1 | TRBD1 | CASSYQTGPYEQYF
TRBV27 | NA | CASRPHNDYGYTF
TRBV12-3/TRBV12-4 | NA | CASSLSGFYGYTF
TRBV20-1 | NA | CSARGSRWGTDTQYF
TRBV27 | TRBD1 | CASTDRGSSYNEQFF
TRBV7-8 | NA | CASSSPMAGKETQYF
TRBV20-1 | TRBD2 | CSAREPTSVYEQYF
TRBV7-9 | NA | CASTPGQQETQYF
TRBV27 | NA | CASSLSGQGSSPLHF
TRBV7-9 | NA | CASSPIQGNTEAFF
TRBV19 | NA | CASTRPFGGPEAFF
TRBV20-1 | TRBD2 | CSAGGLAGDPYNEQFF
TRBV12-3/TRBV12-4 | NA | CASKQGHNEQFF
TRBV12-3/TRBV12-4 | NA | CASSLGGGGQNYGYTF
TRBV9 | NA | CASSVEARRSDTQYF
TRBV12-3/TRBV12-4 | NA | CASSRRGSGANVLTF
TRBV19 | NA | CASSNERSSYEQYF
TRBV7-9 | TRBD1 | CASSSSDRADGYTF
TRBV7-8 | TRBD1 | CASSPGQGASSGNTIYF
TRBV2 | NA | CASTRLRYEQYF
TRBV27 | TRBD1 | CASSTGGRPQHF
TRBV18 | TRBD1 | CASSTGTGRSNYGYTF
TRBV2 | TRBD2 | CASLLREVTYEQYF
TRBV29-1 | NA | CSVPRELPPYEQYF
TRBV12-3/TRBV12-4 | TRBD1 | CAGRATGTGSTEQFF
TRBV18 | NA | CASSPDGQGRYEQYF
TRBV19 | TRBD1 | CASSPRTGVTNEKLFF
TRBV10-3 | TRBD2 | CAISESGTSEETQYF